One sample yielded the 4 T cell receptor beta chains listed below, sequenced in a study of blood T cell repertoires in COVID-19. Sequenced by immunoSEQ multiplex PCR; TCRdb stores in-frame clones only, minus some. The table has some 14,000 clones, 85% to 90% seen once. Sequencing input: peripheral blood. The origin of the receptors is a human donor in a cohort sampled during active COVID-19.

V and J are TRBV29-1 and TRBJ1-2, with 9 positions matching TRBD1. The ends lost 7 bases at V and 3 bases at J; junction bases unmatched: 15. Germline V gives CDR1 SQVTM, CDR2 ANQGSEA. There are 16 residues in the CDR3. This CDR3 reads CSGGPIGTGIDYGYTF. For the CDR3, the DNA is TGCAGCGGGGGGCCAATAGGGACAGGGATAGACTATGGCTACACCTTC.

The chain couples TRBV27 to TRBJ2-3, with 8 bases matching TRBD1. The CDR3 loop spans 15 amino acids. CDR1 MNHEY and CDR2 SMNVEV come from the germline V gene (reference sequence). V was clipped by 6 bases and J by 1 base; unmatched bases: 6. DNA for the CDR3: TGTGCCAGCAGGCAACCGGGACAGGGCACAGATACGCAGTATTTT. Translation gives CASRQPGQGTDTQYF.

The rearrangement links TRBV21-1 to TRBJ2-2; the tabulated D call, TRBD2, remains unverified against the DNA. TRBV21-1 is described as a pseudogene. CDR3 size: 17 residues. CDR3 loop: CASSKVESAANTGELFF. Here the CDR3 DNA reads TGTGCCAGCAGCAAAGTGGAATCAGCGGCGAACACCGGGGAGCTGTTTTTT.

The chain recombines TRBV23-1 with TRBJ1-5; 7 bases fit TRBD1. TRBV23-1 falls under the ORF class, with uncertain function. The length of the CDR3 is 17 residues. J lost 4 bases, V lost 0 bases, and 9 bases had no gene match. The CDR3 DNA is TGCGCCAGCAGTCAATCAGTTGCCAGGGGGTTAAATCAGCCCCAGCATTTT. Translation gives CASSQSVARGLNQPQHF.